A selection of T cell receptor beta chains follows, all from one sample in a study of blood T cell repertoires in COVID-19. Profiling relied on immunoSEQ multiplex PCR, and the TCRdb table lists in-frame clones only, not all of them. The sample lists 200,000 to 300,000 clones; about four fifths were seen once. What was sequenced was peripheral blood. These receptors were taken from a woman older than 75 with COVID-19, enrolled during active disease. The CDR3 runs from the conserved cysteine through the conserved F or W. Fields, in order: V gene, J gene, D gene, clone size, CDR3 DNA, CDR3 protein. The D gene is left open where the match is weak. Where a row states a size, it is once, few, many or the class of an expanded clone; other rows omit it.

>TRBV18|TRBJ2-1|TRBD1|.
TGTGCCAGCTCACTGGGACAGAACAATGAGCAGTTCTTC
CASSLGQNNEQFF
>TRBV18|TRBJ2-2|.|.
TGTGCCAGCTCACCACCCCAGACCGGGGAGCTGTTTTTT
CASSPPQTGELFF
>TRBV5-1|TRBJ1-1|.|once
TGCGCCAGCAGCTATCAGGGGCCTGGGGGCACTGAAGCTTTCTTT
CASSYQGPGGTEAFF
>TRBV2|TRBJ2-3|.|.
TGTGCCAGCACCCCTCGACTCACAGATACGCAGTATTTT
CASTPRLTDTQYF
>TRBV19|TRBJ1-1|.|few
TGTGCCAGTACCTCGGAGTGGAACACTGAAGCTTTCTTT
CASTSEWNTEAFF
>TRBV10-3|TRBJ2-7|TRBD2|many
TGTGCCATCAGTCCCGGGGGGTCCTACGAGCAGTACTTC
CAISPGGSYEQYF
>TRBV7-9|TRBJ1-6|.|.
TGTGCCAGCAGGAATTCGGGGGACGGATCACCCCTCCACTTT
CASRNSGDGSPLHF
>TRBV9|TRBJ1-6|.|few
TGTGCCAGCAGCGTAGATCCGGGAACTAATTCACCCCTCCACTTT
CASSVDPGTNSPLHF
>TRBV24-1|TRBJ2-7|TRBD1|.
TGTGCCACCCACAGGGGACAGGGGGATTCCTACGAGCAGTACTTC
CATHRGQGDSYEQYF
>TRBV6-5|TRBJ1-6|.|.
TGTGCCAGCAGTTCGGGACAAGGAAATTCACCCCTCCACTTT
CASSSGQGNSPLHF
>TRBV3-1/TRBV3-2|TRBJ1-1|.|.
TGTGCCAGCAGCCTACTAACCGGGAGAAACACTGAAGCTTTCTTT
CASSLLTGRNTEAFF
>TRBV27|TRBJ1-4|.|once
TGTGCCAGCAGTCGTCCCCCCTCGAGGGCGGGGAATGAAAAACTGTTTTTT
CASSRPPSRAGNEKLFF
>TRBV9|TRBJ2-7|TRBD2|.
TGTGCCAGCAGCCCAAGCCCCACTAGCGGGAACGAAGACGAGCAGTACTTC
CASSPSPTSGNEDEQYF
>TRBV9|TRBJ1-2|TRBD1|.
TGTGCCAGCAGCCCTGGGACAGGGGGCGGCTATGGCTACACCTTC
CASSPGTGGGYGYTF
>TRBV19|TRBJ1-2|.|few
TGTGCCAGTAGTATGGGGGGGCAATATGGCTACACCTTC
CASSMGGQYGYTF
>TRBV6-5|TRBJ2-7|TRBD1|.
TGTGCCAGCGCTCGGCAGGGGGCCTACGAGCAGTACTTC
CASARQGAYEQYF
>TRBV4-1|TRBJ1-5|TRBD1|.
TGCGCCAGCAGCCAAAGGTGGAGACAGGGTTCCGTTCAGCCCCAGCATTTT
CASSQRWRQGSVQPQHF
>TRBV6-5|TRBJ1-5|.|.
TGTGCCAGCCAAATTACAGGGAATCAGCCCCAGCATTTT
CASQITGNQPQHF
>TRBV4-3|TRBJ2-1|TRBD2|.
TGCGCCAGCAGCCAAGATAGGCGGGAGGGTGAGCAGTTCTTC
CASSQDRREGEQFF
>TRBV5-1|TRBJ1-2|TRBD1|.
TGCGCCAGCAGCGAAGGACAGGGGAACTATGGCTACACCTTC
CASSEGQGNYGYTF
>TRBV5-6|TRBJ1-6|.|.
TGTGCCAGCAGTATAGGGGATAATTCACCCCTCCACTTT
CASSIGDNSPLHF
>TRBV27|TRBJ2-1|.|many
TGTGCCAGCAGTAATGGCCCCTCCTACAATGAGCAGTTCTTC
CASSNGPSYNEQFF
>TRBV2|TRBJ2-1|TRBD2|.
TGTGCCAGCAGCCCACTAGCGGGAGGGATAAATGAGCAGTTCTTC
CASSPLAGGINEQFF
>TRBV18|TRBJ2-3|TRBD2|few
TGTGCCAGCTCACCAAAGGTAGCGGGTTCGACAGATACGCAGTATTTT
CASSPKVAGSTDTQYF
>TRBV6-5|TRBJ1-2|.|.
TGTGCCAGCAGTCATACAGGATATGGCTACACCTTC
CASSHTGYGYTF
>TRBV5-1|TRBJ1-4|.|.
TGCGCCAGCAGCCTGGACAGAAGTAATGAAAAACTGTTTTTT
CASSLDRSNEKLFF
>TRBV2|TRBJ1-1|TRBD1|.
TGTGCCAGCAGATACGGACAGGGGGACACTGAAGCTTTCTTT
CASRYGQGDTEAFF
>TRBV7-9|TRBJ1-6|.|.
TGTGCCAGCAGCTTCGGGACTTATAATTCACCCCTCCACTTT
CASSFGTYNSPLHF
>TRBV11-2|TRBJ2-5|TRBD2|once
TGTGCCAGCAGCTTAATTCGGGGGGGGTTGGAGACCCAGTACTTC
CASSLIRGGLETQYF
>TRBV9|TRBJ1-2|TRBD1|once
TGTGCCAGCAGCGCCAATTTGGGACAGGGGCCCTATGGCTACACCTTC
CASSANLGQGPYGYTF
>TRBV6-2/TRBV6-3|TRBJ1-5|TRBD1|.
TGTGCCAGCAGTCGCGGACAGGGGTTGCATTTT
CASSRGQGLHF
>TRBV18|TRBJ1-3|.|.
TGTGCCAGCTCACCTCGTGGGGGGAGTAGCATCTCTGGAAACACCATATATTTT
CASSPRGGSSISGNTIYF
>TRBV5-1|TRBJ2-7|.|once
TGCGCCAGCAGCTTAGGGGGGGACTCCACCTACGAGCAGTACTTC
CASSLGGDSTYEQYF
>TRBV6-5|TRBJ2-1|.|.
TGTGCCAGCAGTTACTACGGTCTTGAGCAGTTCTTC
CASSYYGLEQFF
>TRBV9|TRBJ1-5|TRBD1|.
TGTGCCAGCAGCGCTGGACAGGGGTACAATCAGCCCCAGCATTTT
CASSAGQGYNQPQHF
>TRBV3-1/TRBV3-2|TRBJ1-4|TRBD1|.
TGTGCCAGCAGCCCAATACTTACAGGACAGGGGGCGTCTAATGAAAAACTGTTTTTT
CASSPILTGQGASNEKLFF
>TRBV3-1/TRBV3-2|TRBJ1-2|.|.
TGTGCCAGCAGCCAAGGGCAGGCCTATTATGGCTACACCTTC
CASSQGQAYYGYTF
>TRBV19|TRBJ2-2|TRBD2|.
TGTGCCAGTAGTATGAGCTTGGGCCTAGCGGGATCTACCGGGGAGCTGTTTTTT
CASSMSLGLAGSTGELFF
>TRBV6-2/TRBV6-3|TRBJ2-7|.|.
TGTGCCAGCAGTTACGGACTTGGAGCCTACGAGCAGTACTTC
CASSYGLGAYEQYF
>TRBV2|TRBJ1-2|TRBD1|few
TGTGCCAGCAGAGACAGGGGTTATGGCTACACCTTC
CASRDRGYGYTF
>TRBV9|TRBJ2-3|TRBD1|.
TGTGCCAGCAGCGGCGGGACAGGGGGCGGCACAGATACGCAGTATTTT
CASSGGTGGGTDTQYF